Each of the 8 T cell receptor beta chains below was sequenced from the same sample in a study of cytomegalovirus exposure and HLA in healthy donors. The PCR ran on 60 Vbeta and 13 Jbeta primers. TCRdb's table, derived via immunoSEQ multiplex PCR, lists solely in-frame clones and lacks some. The repertoire consists of 250,000 to 350,000 clones, with 86% occurring once and the leading ten covering roughly 4%. Sequencing input: PBMCs. These receptors all come from a man aged 40-55 years in good health and CMV-seropositive.

V is TRBV5-6 and J is TRBJ2-2; 8 bases agree with TRBD1. The trim removed 4 bases at V and 5 bases at J, leaving 4 bases unmatched. Germline V lookup: CDR1 SGHDT, CDR2 YYEEEE. This CDR3 is built from 14 residues. Written as DNA, the CDR3 is TGTGCCAGCAGCAAGACAGGGGTAACCGGGGAGCTGTTTTTT. It specifies CASSKTGVTGELFF. Full variable domain (rest looked up from reference TRBV5-6 and TRBJ2-2): DAGVTQSPTHLIKTRGQQVTLRCSPKSGHDTVSWYQQALGQGPQFIFQYYEEEERQRGNFPDRFSGHQFPNYSSELNVNALLLGDSALYLCASSKTGVTGELFFGEGSRLTVL.

The chain is built from TRBV7-3 and TRBJ2-7; 7 bases are a match to TRBD2. Germline CDR1 is SGHTA and CDR2 is FQGTGA. V shed 1 base and J 3 bases; nucleotides not matched to a gene: 6. This CDR3 is built from 15 residues. CDR3 amino acids: CASSLNHASGYEQYF. Here the CDR3 DNA reads TGTGCCAGCAGCTTAAATCACGCTAGCGGCTACGAGCAGTACTTC.

The CDR3 region has the DNA TGCGCCAGCAGCTTGGAGGGCGGGAGCTCCTACAATGAGCAGTTCTTC. Its protein product is CASSLEGGSSYNEQFF. V usage is TRBV5-1 and J usage is TRBJ2-1; TRBD2 matches 7 bases. Per germline, CDR1 SGHRS and CDR2 YFSETQ. The CDR3 contains 16 residues. Trimming at V came to 0 bases and at J to 0 bases, leaving 3 bases not matched to a gene. Full variable domain (missing parts from reference TRBV5-1 and TRBJ2-1): KAGVTQTPRYLIKTRGQQVTLSCSPISGHRSVSWYQQTPGQGLQFLFEYFSETQRNKGNFPGRFSGRQFSNSRSEMNVSTLELGDSALYLCASSLEGGSSYNEQFFGPGTRLTVL.

The J gene is TRBJ1-1, the V gene TRBV5-4; D is possibly TRBD1 (5 bases). The CDR3 has 12 residues. The germline V gene encodes CDR1 SGHNT and CDR2 YYREEE (reference sequence). V shed 6 bases and J shed 8 bases, with 14 bases lying between them. CDR3 sequence: CASKTAGFEAFF. In nucleotides, the CDR3 is TGTGCCAGCAAGACCGCAGGGTTCGAAGCTTTCTTT.

V is TRBV29-1 and J is TRBJ1-1; D may be TRBD1 (6 bases). Germline lookup yields CDR1 SQVTM and CDR2 ANQGSEA. The CDR3 is 14 amino acids. Trimming removed 4 bases from V and 0 bases from J, with 12 bases in between. In DNA, the CDR3 is TGCAGCGTTGTGGTCAGGGGTATGAACACTGAAGCTTTCTTT. Its protein is CSVVVRGMNTEAFF.

This clone came up once. The chain carries TRBV7-2 and TRBJ2-7; TRBD1 aligns across 9 bases. Germline trimming cut 5 bases from V and 0 bases from J; bases unmatched to any gene: 8. The CDR3 spans 16 residues. The germline CDR1 and CDR2 sequences are SGHTA and FQGNSA. The CDR3: CASSPPDRGHSYEQYF. The CDR3 DNA is TGTGCCAGCAGCCCGCCGGACAGGGGACACTCCTACGAGCAGTACTTC.

There are a few counts of this clone. This rearrangement joins TRBV11-3 to TRBJ2-7; D not certain. V dropped 2 bases and J dropped 3 bases, with 14 bases sitting between them. The V gene's germline CDR1 is SGHNT and CDR2 YENEEA. This CDR3 has 15 residues. The CDR3 spells CASSLYSRKGYEQYF. Here the CDR3 DNA reads TGTGCCAGCAGCTTATACTCCAGGAAAGGCTACGAGCAGTACTTC.

The rearrangement uses TRBV5-4 and TRBJ2-5, with a tentative D call TRBD1 (6 bases). The better agreement between TRBJ2-7 and the DNA end casts doubt on the J call. Germline CDR1 reads SGHNT; CDR2 reads YYREEE (reference sequence). This CDR3 spans 14 amino acids. CDR3 region: CANSGQPLPHEQYF. The CDR3 DNA is TGTGCCAACTCAGGACAGCCTTTACCCCACGAGCAGTACTTC.